This entry lists 7 T cell receptor beta chains sequenced from one sample in a study of blood T cell repertoires in COVID-19. Here immunoSEQ multiplex PCR was the method, and the copy in TCRdb shows in-frame clones only, minus some. Of approximately 90,000 clones listed, around 80% are singletons. The sample taken for sequencing was peripheral blood. The receptors shown here come from a man aged 70-80 years with acute or convalescent COVID-19.

The chain's CDR3 is CASRSVSKLRGYTF. As DNA, the CDR3 is TGTGCCAGCAGATCCGTTTCGAAATTGAGGGGCTACACCTTC. The J gene is TRBJ1-2, the V gene TRBV28, with unresolved D. Germline CDR1 MDHEN, CDR2 SYDVKM. Trimming cost V 6 bases and J 8 bases, with 19 bases left between them. This CDR3 comprises 14 residues.

The rearrangement joins TRBV7-9 to TRBJ1-2; 11 positions match TRBD1. The CDR3 sequence is 16 residues long. The ends lost 5 bases at V and 6 bases at J; junction bases unmatched: 11. The germline V gene has CDR1 SEHNR and CDR2 FQNEAQ (reference sequence). The CDR3: CASSLPPGQGVDGYTF. The DNA of the CDR3 is TGTGCCAGCAGCCTACCCCCGGGACAGGGGGTAGATGGCTACACCTTC.

This clone is a singleton in its sample. The rearrangement uses TRBV18 and TRBJ2-7, with 12 bases aligning to TRBD1. V shed 6 bases, J shed 7 bases, and the junction held 7 bases outside the gene matches. CDR3 length: 14 amino acids. Germline CDR1 reads KGHSH; CDR2 reads LQKENI. The CDR3 here is CASSAGTGGGEQYV. The CDR3 coding sequence is TGTGCCAGCTCCGCCGGGACAGGGGGCGGTGAGCAGTACGTC.

V usage is TRBV28 and J usage is TRBJ2-2; weak D call: TRBD2 (6 bases). The V end was cut by 3 bases, the J end by 5 bases, with 7 bases between. The CDR3 is 13 amino acids. Per the germline V gene, CDR1 is MDHEN and CDR2 is SYDVKM. The CDR3 coding sequence is TGTGCCAGCAGTTTGGGGGGAACCGGGGAGCTGTTTTTT. It specifies CASSLGGTGELFF.

This clone was recorded only once. V usage is TRBV5-1 and J usage is TRBJ2-7; maybe TRBD1 (6 bases). The length of the CDR3 is 14 residues. V shed 0 bases and J shed 6 bases, with 13 bases lying between them. Germline V gene sequence: CDR1 SGHRS, CDR2 YFSETQ. CDR3 region: CASSLGQRGSEQYV. CDR3 in DNA: TGCGCCAGCAGCTTGGGGCAAAGGGGGTCCGAGCAGTACGTC.

V is TRBV7-9 and J is TRBJ2-6; weak D call: TRBD2 (6 bases). The germline V and J ends were trimmed by 6 bases and 0 bases, with 18 bases remaining between them. The CDR3 is 18 residues long. The germline gives CDR1 SEHNR, CDR2 FQNEAQ (reference sequence). In DNA, the CDR3 is TGTGCCAGCAGAAGGGGAGGACTCACGAGCTCTGGGGCCAACGTCCTGACTTTC. As protein: CASRRGGLTSSGANVLTF.

The chain has TRBV28 and TRBJ2-2, with D maybe TRBD1 (6 bases). The CDR3 is 14 residues long. Germline values: CDR1 MDHEN, CDR2 SYDVKM. V lost 7 bases and J 1 base, leaving 10 bases between the germline ends. Here the CDR3 reads CASTATGNTGELFF. The CDR3, as DNA: TGTGCCAGCACCGCGACAGGGAACACCGGGGAGCTGTTTTTT. Based on the CDR3 plus reference TRBV28 and TRBJ2-2, the full variable domain is DVKVTQSSRYLVKRTGEKVFLECVQDMDHENMFWYRQDPGLGLRLIYFSYDVKMKEKGDIPEGYSVSREKKERFSLILESASTNQTSMYLCASTATGNTGELFFGEGSRLTVL.